The source of this T cell receptor (beta chain) is a study of cytomegalovirus exposure and HLA in healthy donors. Study background: Prior work identified around 110 million unique TCR beta sequences in approximately 180 million T cells. The early release's HLA-typed donors yielded approximately 81 million unique TCRs. Overall study findings and caveats: After further analysis at a later stage, 16,951 TCR beta sequences were associated with HLA alleles at 0.05 false discovery rate.

V was pared by 1 base and J by 0 bases, with 7 bases between. CDR1 is SGHVS and CDR2 is FQNEAQ in the germline V gene. This CDR3 spans 15 amino acids. 60 Vbeta and 13 Jbeta primers were used in PCR. TCRdb keeps only in-frame clones here, not all; method: immunoSEQ multiplex PCR. The table has about 210,000 clones, roughly 85% seen once; the top ten hold less than 2%. A word on this clone: The antigen remains undetermined.

The chain has TRBV7-8 and TRBJ1-3; no reliable D call. Sequencing was carried out using PBMCs. The receptor was derived from a male donor in good health and CMV-seronegative. The CDR3 loop reads CASSLDLSSGNTIYF. CDR3 DNA: TGTGCCAGCAGCTTAGACCTCAGCTCTGGAAACACCATATATTTT.